This record looks at one T cell receptor (beta chain) sequence and its context. Its antigen is not identified. Documented time point: baseline pretreatment blood. Regarding treatment: 15 Gy SBRT to primary tumor, nephrectomy 4 weeks later. Clear cell pathology was present in this patient's renal cell carcinoma. V lost 2 bases, J lost 0 bases, and 5 bases lay in between. CDR3 length: 14 amino acids. Germline V gene sequence: CDR1 MNHNS, CDR2 SASEGT. The sample comes from a study of radiation and T cells in renal cell carcinoma. Study as a whole: Nephrectomy followed 15 Gy stereotactic body radiation by 4 weeks.

Some clones are missing from TCRdb's copy, which holds only in-frame ones; the method was immunoSEQ multiplex PCR. The data contain approximately 120,000 clones, around 83% of them seen just once; the ten biggest clones take up 3%. Whole-study findings and limits: In blood, top tumor clones expanded by 2 weeks, shrinking by 4. No pretreatment tumor biopsies were available for baseline clonotypes.

The chain combines TRBV6-1 with TRBJ2-1; D uncertain. This receptor was taken from a woman aged 60 to 75 with renal cell carcinoma. The specimen comprised blood, sampled from a patient whose treatment included radiotherapy and nephrectomy. The CDR3: CASSELSSYNEQFF. As DNA, the CDR3 is TGTGCCAGCAGTGAACTAAGCTCCTACAATGAGCAGTTCTTC.